This record concerns one T cell receptor beta chain sequence. The study separated CD4+ cells into CD45RA+ naive and CD45RA-negative memory subsets. This sample is drawn from a study of shared clonotypes between healthy human individuals. Sequencing was performed with immunoSEQ multiplex PCR; in TCRdb, only in-frame clones are kept and a portion is missing. The sample records 600,000 to 750,000 clones, approximately 77% being singletons. This clonotype was obtained from a woman aged 30 to 39 in good health. The specimen was memory CD4+ T cells sorted from blood. Subset reported: CD45RA-negative fraction.

In nucleotides, the CDR3 is TGTGCCACCAGCAATGCTCCTGGGGAGACCCAGTACTTC. Its protein product is CATSNAPGETQYF. V usage is TRBV15 and J usage is TRBJ2-5, with unresolved D. Trimming stripped 4 bases from V and 5 bases from J, with 11 bases between. The CDR3 runs 13 residues. Germline CDR1 LNHNV, CDR2 YYDKDF (reference sequence).